This TCR beta chain appears in the sequencing data of a study of T cell responses to AZD1222 COVID-19 vaccine. Findings and caveats of the study: Repertoires were obtained solely post-peak T cell response. Clonal diversity was possibly underestimated; the donors were predominantly white British and more often female. An increase in Spike-specific TCR breadth and depth was observed after two AZD1222 doses.

Both about-4-week and about-12-week second-dose recipients were combined. Sequenced by immunoSEQ multiplex PCR; TCRdb stores in-frame clones only, minus some. Of approximately 77,000 clones in the sample, approximately 85% are singletons; the top ten hold roughly 3.2%. Worth noting for this clone: Its antigen is not known. A read error may account for a junction end that differs from germline.

Germline V CDR1 and CDR2: SQVTM, ANQGSEA. This CDR3 has 11 amino acids. This specimen was peripheral blood, taken 28 days after the second AZD1222 dose. The chain is built from TRBV29-1 and TRBJ2-1, with D possibly TRBD2 on 6 matching bases. The receptor's source is an adult who received the AZD1222 COVID-19 vaccine. In DNA form, the CDR3 reads TGCAGCGTCGAAGACTTGGGAGGGCAGTTCTTC. This gives the protein CSVEDLGGQFF.